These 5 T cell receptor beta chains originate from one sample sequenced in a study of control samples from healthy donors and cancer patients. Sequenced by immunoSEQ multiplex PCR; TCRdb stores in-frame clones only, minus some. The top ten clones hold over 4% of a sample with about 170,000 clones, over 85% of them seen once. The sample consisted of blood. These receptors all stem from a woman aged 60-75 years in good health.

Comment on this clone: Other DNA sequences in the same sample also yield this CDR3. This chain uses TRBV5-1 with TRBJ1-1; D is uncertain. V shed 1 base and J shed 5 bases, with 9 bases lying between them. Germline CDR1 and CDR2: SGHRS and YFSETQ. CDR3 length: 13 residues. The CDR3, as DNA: TGCGCCAGCAGCTTGCTCGGCGGAACTGAAGCTTTCTTT. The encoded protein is CASSLLGGTEAFF.

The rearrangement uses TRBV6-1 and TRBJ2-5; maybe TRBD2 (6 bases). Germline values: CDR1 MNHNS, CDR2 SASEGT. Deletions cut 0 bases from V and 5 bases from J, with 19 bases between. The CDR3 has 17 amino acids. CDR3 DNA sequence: TGTGCCAGCAGTGAAGCCTTCGCAGGGTATGGGGGGGAGACCCAGTACTTC. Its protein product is CASSEAFAGYGGETQYF.

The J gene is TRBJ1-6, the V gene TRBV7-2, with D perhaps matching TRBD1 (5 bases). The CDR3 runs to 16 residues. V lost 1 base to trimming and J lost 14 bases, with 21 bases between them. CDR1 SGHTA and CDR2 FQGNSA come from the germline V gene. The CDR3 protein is CASSLVWGEDNGTLHF. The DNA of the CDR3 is TGTGCCAGCAGCTTAGTGTGGGGGGAGGATAATGGAACCCTCCACTTT.

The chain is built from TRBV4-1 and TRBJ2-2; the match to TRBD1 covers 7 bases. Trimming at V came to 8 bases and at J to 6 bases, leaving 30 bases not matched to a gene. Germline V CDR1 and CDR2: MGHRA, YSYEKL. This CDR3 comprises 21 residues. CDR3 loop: CASRRLLVTPGQRGRPGELFF. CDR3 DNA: TGCGCCAGCCGCCGCCTCCTCGTGACCCCGGGACAGAGGGGTCGACCCGGGGAGCTGTTTTTT.

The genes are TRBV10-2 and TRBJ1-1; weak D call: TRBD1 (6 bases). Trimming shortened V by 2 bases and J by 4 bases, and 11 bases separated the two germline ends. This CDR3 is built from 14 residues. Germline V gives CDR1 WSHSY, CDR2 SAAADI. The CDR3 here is CASSEVTGVTEAFF. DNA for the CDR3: TGCGCCAGCAGTGAGGTGACAGGCGTCACTGAAGCTTTCTTT.